These 21 T cell receptor beta chains were sequenced from one sample in a study of blood T cell repertoires in COVID-19. The assay was immunoSEQ multiplex PCR, and TCRdb's table has in-frame clones only and misses some. The table records some 200,000 clones, 70% to 80% of them present only once. Sequenced input: peripheral blood. Every receptor here comes from a woman aged 45-65 years with active or convalescent COVID-19.

The V gene is TRBV19, the J gene TRBJ2-3; a weak D match, TRBD2 (5 bases). The V and J ends lost 3 bases and 3 bases respectively, with 7 bases between them. CDR3 length: 13 residues. Germline V gene data show CDR1 as LNHDA and CDR2 as SQIVND (reference sequence). CDR3 amino acids: CASSMRGTDTQYF. For the CDR3, the DNA is TGTGCCAGTAGTATGAGAGGGACAGATACGCAGTATTTT.

This clone was counted once. The chain couples TRBV6-2 or TRBV6-3 to TRBJ2-5, with 12 bases identical to TRBD2. The J segment lost 4 bases and the V segment lost 1 base, leaving 1 base of the junction unmatched. Germline V lookup: CDR1 MNHEY, CDR2 SVGEGT. The CDR3 loop spans 15 amino acids. The CDR3 DNA follows: TGTGCCAGCAGTTACTTGACTAGCGGGGGAGAGACCCAGTACTTC. It is translated as CASSYLTSGGETQYF.

The CDR3 sequence is CASSWGTGLQETQYF. The CDR3 DNA follows: TGTGCCAGCAGCTGGGGGACAGGGCTACAAGAGACCCAGTACTTC. The genes are TRBV28 and TRBJ2-5; 9 bases fit TRBD1. The CDR3 loop spans 15 amino acids. The V segment lost 6 bases and the J segment 2 bases; nucleotides outside the gene matches: 7. Germline V gene data show CDR1 as MDHEN and CDR2 as SYDVKM.

The sample holds one count of this clone. Other nucleotide sequences in the sample specify the same CDR3. The chain couples TRBV30 to TRBJ1-1; no clear D. CDR3 size: 13 residues. The germline V gene encodes CDR1 GTSNPN and CDR2 SVGIG (reference sequence). V lost 0 bases and J 2 bases, leaving 7 bases between the germline ends. CDR3 in amino acids: CAWSVGGNTEAFF. In nucleotides, the CDR3 is TGTGCCTGGAGTGTTGGCGGAAACACTGAAGCTTTCTTT.

The gene calls are TRBV7-2 and TRBJ2-3, with 11 nucleotides matching TRBD2. The CDR3 extends over 19 amino acids. CDR1 is SGHTA and CDR2 is FQGNSA in the germline V gene. Trimming removed 5 bases from V and 1 base from J; junction bases left unmatched: 14. The CDR3 protein is CASSPPLAGGWWGTDTQYF. The CDR3 DNA is TGTGCCAGCAGCCCTCCTCTAGCGGGGGGTTGGTGGGGCACAGATACGCAGTATTTT.

This rearrangement joins TRBV6-6 to TRBJ1-2; 9 bases map to TRBD1. V lost 5 bases and J lost 0; bases outside the gene matches: 13. Germline V CDR1 and CDR2: MNHNY, SVGAGI (reference sequence). This CDR3 contains 18 residues. Written as DNA, the CDR3 is TGTGCCAGCAGTCAACGGACAGGGGTAATTTTCACTAACTATGGCTACACCTTC. Amino acids: CASSQRTGVIFTNYGYTF.

The J gene is TRBJ2-5, the V gene TRBV7-8; a possible D gene is TRBD2 (7 bases). Germline-derived CDR1 and CDR2 are SGHVS and FQNEAQ. The CDR3 runs 16 residues. Between the trimmed V and J ends, which lost 3 bases and 1 base, there was a span of 15 bases. As DNA, the CDR3 is TGTGCCAGCAGCTTCGGCGGGGGCCTTTCCCAAGAGACCCAGTACTTC. Its protein is CASSFGGGLSQETQYF.

The chain has TRBV6-5 and TRBJ1-1; no clear D. The germline V gene encodes CDR1 MNHEY and CDR2 SVGAGI. This CDR3 spans 16 amino acids. The germline V and J ends were trimmed by 0 bases and 0 bases, with 11 bases remaining between them. CDR3 nucleotide sequence: TGTGCCAGCAGTTACTCGAGTTTTACCCTGAACACTGAAGCTTTCTTT. Encoded protein: CASSYSSFTLNTEAFF.

This clone was picked up a small number of times. The V call is TRBV7-2, the J call TRBJ2-2, with D tentatively TRBD2 (5 bases). V was cut by 1 base and J by 5 bases, with 17 bases left in between. This CDR3 comprises 17 residues. The germline gives CDR1 SGHTA, CDR2 FQGNSA. CDR3 amino acids: CASSLGNLAGRTGELFF. CDR3 nucleotide sequence: TGTGCCAGCAGCTTAGGAAATCTGGCGGGTCGTACCGGGGAGCTGTTTTTT.

Regarding this clone: Other DNA sequences from this sample encode an identical CDR3 as well. The rearrangement joins TRBV19 to TRBJ1-2; a weak D match, TRBD1 (5 bases). This CDR3 has 13 residues. CDR1 and CDR2 (germline): LNHDA, SQIVND (reference sequence). The V end was cut by 2 bases, the J end by 8 bases, with 12 bases between. In DNA, the CDR3 is TGTGCCAGTAGTATACTTGGGGGGGTCGGCTACACCTTC. As protein: CASSILGGVGYTF.

The gene calls are TRBV5-6 and TRBJ2-7; TRBD1 aligns across 10 bases. The CDR3 covers 14 residues. J lost 0 bases, V lost 5 bases, and 2 bases had no gene match. Germline V lookup: CDR1 SGHDT, CDR2 YYEEEE. The chain's CDR3 is CASSWTGGSYEQYF. The CDR3 DNA sequence: TGTGCCAGCAGTTGGACAGGGGGCTCCTACGAGCAGTACTTC.

The rearrangement links TRBV5-6 to TRBJ2-1; D is possibly TRBD2 (5 bases). V was cut by 2 bases and J by 6 bases, with 18 bases left in between. The germline V gene encodes CDR1 SGHDT and CDR2 YYEEEE. There are 16 residues in the CDR3. CDR3 DNA: TGTGCCAGCAGCTTCAAGGGAGCCCCTTCGGGCAATGAGCAGTTCTTC. Translated, it gives CASSFKGAPSGNEQFF.

The J gene is TRBJ1-2, the V gene TRBV19; D perhaps matches TRBD1 (5 bases). The CDR3 spans 17 residues. CDR1 LNHDA and CDR2 SQIVND come from the germline V gene (reference sequence). V lost 0 bases and J 4 bases, leaving 18 bases between the germline ends. For the CDR3, the DNA is TGTGCCAGTAGTATAGAAGGGCGCAGGGCAGGTCCCTATGGCTACACCTTC. Translation gives CASSIEGRRAGPYGYTF.

The chain joins TRBV24-1 to TRBJ2-1; D is perhaps TRBD2 (6 bases). V was trimmed by 6 bases and J by 3 bases, leaving 20 bases between them. Per the germline V gene, CDR1 is KGHDR and CDR2 is SFDVKD. The CDR3 covers 17 residues. The CDR3 region is CATSPLGGVGNYNEQFF. In DNA form, the CDR3 reads TGTGCCACCAGTCCATTAGGCGGGGTTGGCAACTACAATGAGCAGTTCTTC.

V and J are TRBV6-6 and TRBJ1-5, with a tentative D call TRBD1 (5 bases). The V end lost 7 bases, the J end lost 4 bases, and 14 bases lay between the germline ends. The germline CDR1 and CDR2 sequences are MNHNY and SVGAGI (reference sequence). The CDR3 has 14 amino acids. The CDR3 DNA reads TGTGCCAGCACCCCGGGCAGGGTGAATCAGCCCCAGCATTTT. The encoded protein is CASTPGRVNQPQHF.

In this sample, this clone turned up a few times. This chain uses TRBV30 with TRBJ1-4; D is possibly TRBD1 (5 bases). Trimming stripped 8 bases from V and 5 bases from J, with 12 bases between. The germline CDR1 and CDR2 sequences are GTSNPN and SVGIG (reference sequence). This CDR3 has 12 amino acids. The CDR3 nucleotides are TGTGCCCGGGACGGAGGGAATGAAAAACTGTTTTTT. Translating it yields CARDGGNEKLFF.

This chain joins TRBV19 and TRBJ1-2, with D hard to call. This CDR3 has 14 amino acids. Trimming took 5 bases from V and 4 from J, leaving 14 bases between them. Germline V CDR1 and CDR2: LNHDA, SQIVND (reference sequence). The CDR3 here is CASSLQTSIYGYTF. The DNA for the CDR3 is TGTGCCAGTAGTCTCCAGACAAGTATCTATGGCTACACCTTC.

This chain joins TRBV19 and TRBJ2-1, with a tentative D call TRBD2 (6 bases). Per germline, CDR1 LNHDA and CDR2 SQIVND (reference sequence). The CDR3 consists of 14 residues. V lost 6 bases, J lost 9 bases, and 18 bases lay in between. CDR3 DNA: TGTGCCAGTAGGAACATAGCGGAGGTGGGTGAGCAGTTCTTC. Its protein is CASRNIAEVGEQFF.

The J gene is TRBJ1-4, the V gene TRBV4-3; no firm D call. Trimming took off 1 base at V and 14 bases at J, with 17 bases between the two ends. The CDR3 consists of 14 residues. The germline V gene has CDR1 LGHNA and CDR2 YSLEER. CDR3: CASSQGVRSGGLFF. The CDR3 region has the DNA TGCGCCAGCAGCCAAGGTGTCCGTAGCGGAGGCCTGTTTTTT.

V and J are TRBV5-1 and TRBJ2-3, with 7 positions matching TRBD2. This CDR3 comprises 14 residues. V was clipped by 0 bases and J by 5 bases; unmatched bases: 3. Germline CDR1 and CDR2: SGHRS and YFSETQ. The CDR3 loop is CASSLERDVDTQYF. DNA for the CDR3: TGCGCCAGCAGCTTGGAGCGGGATGTAGATACGCAGTATTTT.

Only a few counts were recorded for this clone. The chain uses TRBV5-4 and TRBJ2-7; 8 bases fit TRBD2. The length of the CDR3 is 17 residues. From germline, CDR1 is SGHNT and CDR2 YYREEE (reference sequence). The junction had 9 bases not matched to a gene; V was cut back by 1 base and J by 0 bases. The CDR3: CASSLFRGGESSYEQYF. CDR3 DNA: TGTGCCAGCAGCTTGTTTCGGGGGGGAGAGAGCTCCTACGAGCAGTACTTC.